Shown below are 20 T cell receptor beta chains from a single sample sequenced in a study of cytomegalovirus exposure and HLA in healthy donors. TCRdb's table, derived via immunoSEQ multiplex PCR, lists solely in-frame clones and lacks some. The sample contains tens of thousands of clones, 70% to 90% of which appear only once. The sample taken for sequencing was PBMCs. The receptors shown here come from a woman between 18 and 29 years old in good health and CMV-seronegative.

The chain couples TRBV19 to TRBJ2-7, with 7 positions matching TRBD1. The CDR3 totals 18 residues. Trimming removed 3 bases from V and 0 bases from J; junction bases left unmatched: 14. Per germline, CDR1 LNHDA and CDR2 SQIVND (reference sequence). In DNA, the CDR3 is TGTGCCAGTAGTATGGAGGAGGCCGGGACAGCTAGCTCCTACGAGCAGTACTTC. Its translation is CASSMEEAGTASSYEQYF.

The V call is TRBV7-8, the J call TRBJ1-5; D might be TRBD1 (6 bases). Germline CDR1 reads SGHVS; CDR2 reads FQNEAQ. The V end lost 5 bases, the J end lost 2 bases, and 16 bases lay between the germline ends. The CDR3 covers 16 residues. CDR3: CASSPQQGNGNQPQHF. The CDR3, as DNA: TGTGCCAGCAGCCCCCAACAGGGTAATGGCAATCAGCCCCAGCATTTT.

This chain joins TRBV5-4 and TRBJ2-2; 10 bases fit TRBD1. V was clipped by 4 bases and J by 0 bases; unmatched bases: 3. The CDR3 is 16 residues long. Germline values: CDR1 SGHNT, CDR2 YYREEE (reference sequence). The CDR3 region has the DNA TGTGCCAGCAGCCAAGGGACAGGGGCGAACACCGGGGAGCTGTTTTTT. Translated: CASSQGTGANTGELFF.

This clone counts as medium-sized. This chain links TRBV4-2 with TRBJ2-5, with 10 bases aligning to TRBD1. The CDR3 length is 16 residues. Germline V gene sequence: CDR1 LGHNA, CDR2 YNFKEQ. Trimming took 0 bases from V and 4 from J; bases not matched to a gene: 5. For the CDR3, the DNA is TGTGCCAGCAGCCAAGAGGACGGGACAGGGGCAGAGACCCAGTACTTC. Translation: CASSQEDGTGAETQYF.

The V and J genes are TRBV19 and TRBJ2-5, with TRBD2 identical over 7 bases. CDR1 LNHDA and CDR2 SQIVND come from the germline V gene (reference sequence). V lost 4 bases and J lost 5; bases outside the gene matches: 1. This CDR3 has 12 amino acids. CDR3 protein: CASSNGRETQYF. CDR3 in DNA: TGTGCCAGTAGTAACGGGAGGGAGACCCAGTACTTC.

This chain joins TRBV28 and TRBJ2-7; D may be TRBD2 (7 bases). Trimming cost V 8 bases and J 3 bases, with 17 bases left between them. CDR1 MDHEN and CDR2 SYDVKM come from the germline V gene. The CDR3 has 14 amino acids. CDR3 amino acids: CASAGGADIYEQYF. The CDR3 DNA follows: TGTGCCAGCGCTGGGGGGGCTGATATCTACGAGCAGTACTTC.

This rearrangement joins TRBV27 to TRBJ1-4; 8 positions match TRBD1. V lost 7 bases and J lost 8; bases outside the gene matches: 9. Germline V gives CDR1 MNHEY, CDR2 SMNVEV (reference sequence). The CDR3 runs to 14 residues. CDR3 sequence (DNA): TGTGCCAGCAATAAGGGACAGGAGGGCGAAAAACTGTTTTTT. It translates to CASNKGQEGEKLFF.

V is TRBV5-1 and J is TRBJ2-7; 15 positions match TRBD2. This CDR3 contains 17 residues. Per germline, CDR1 SGHRS and CDR2 YFSETQ. V lost 3 bases and J lost 0; bases outside the gene matches: 4. CDR3 DNA: TGCGCCAGCAGCTGGGGACTAGCGGGGGGCAGCTCCTACGAGCAGTACTTC. It yields the protein CASSWGLAGGSSYEQYF.

The chain has TRBV5-6 and TRBJ2-7, with 8 bases lining up with TRBD2. Per the germline V gene, CDR1 is SGHDT and CDR2 is YYEEEE. The CDR3 runs to 16 residues. The J segment lost 0 bases and the V segment lost 5 bases, leaving 10 bases of the junction unmatched. The CDR3 DNA is TGTGCCAGCAGGGGCGGGCTAGCGGGCGTCTCCTACGAGCAGTACTTC. Translated, it gives CASRGGLAGVSYEQYF.

The V gene is TRBV6-1, the J gene TRBJ1-5; D remains unclear. The CDR3 runs to 15 residues. CDR1 is MNHNS, CDR2 SASEGT, per germline. Trimming stripped 9 bases from V and 5 bases from J, with 20 bases between. This CDR3 is CASSLDRGGYQPQHF. The CDR3 bases are TGTGCCAGTTCTTTGGACCGGGGAGGCTATCAGCCCCAGCATTTT.

The J gene is TRBJ1-2, the V gene TRBV2, with 8 bases aligning to TRBD1. Germline V gene lookup returns CDR1 SNHLY and CDR2 FYNNEI. Unmatched junction bases numbered 7, after V lost 10 bases and J lost 3 bases. The CDR3 is made up of 13 amino acids. The CDR3 region is CATSKDRDYGYTF. Here the CDR3 DNA reads TGTGCCACCTCCAAGGACAGGGACTATGGCTACACCTTC.

The rearrangement uses TRBV19 and TRBJ1-5; D ambiguous. V dropped 1 base and J dropped 11 bases, with 9 bases sitting between them. This CDR3 is built from 12 residues. Germline V gives CDR1 LNHDA, CDR2 SQIVND (reference sequence). The CDR3 coding sequence is TGTGCCAGTAGTATAGGCTTAGGAGCCCAGCATTTT. It encodes CASSIGLGAQHF. The whole variable domain, remainder taken from reference TRBV19 and TRBJ1-5, is DGGITQSPKYLFRKEGQNVTLSCEQNLNHDAMYWYRQDPGQGLRLIYYSQIVNDFQKGDIAEGYSVSREKKESFPLTVTSAQKNPTAFYLCASSIGLGAQHFGDGTRLSIL.

This rearrangement joins TRBV2 to TRBJ1-4, with TRBD1 as a possible D gene (5 bases). The CDR3 is 11 residues long. CDR1 and CDR2 from the germline V gene are SNHLY and FYNNEI. V was shortened by 6 bases and J by 8 bases, with 7 bases between the two germline ends. The CDR3 DNA is TGTGCCAGCAGACAGGAGGAAAAACTGTTTTTT. Protein sequence: CASRQEEKLFF.

The genes are TRBV6-5 and TRBJ2-2; TRBD2 matches 10 bases. Germline-derived CDR1 and CDR2 are MNHEY and SVGAGI. V trimming: 8 bases; J trimming: 7 bases; junction bases outside the gene matches: 10. This CDR3 is 15 amino acids long. CDR3 sequence: CASGLAGVYIGELFF. The CDR3 bases are TGTGCCAGCGGCCTAGCGGGAGTTTATATCGGGGAGCTGTTTTTT.

V and J are TRBV19 and TRBJ2-1; possibly TRBD1 for D (6 bases). The CDR3 is 14 amino acids. V was cut by 8 bases and J by 2 bases, with 13 bases left in between. Germline CDR1 reads LNHDA; CDR2 reads SQIVND (reference sequence). The CDR3 is CASSPQGAYNEQFF. CDR3 bases: TGTGCCAGTTCGCCACAGGGCGCCTACAATGAGCAGTTCTTC.

The rearrangement uses TRBV5-4 and TRBJ2-7; TRBD2 agrees at 12 bases. The CDR3 has 17 residues. The junction had 10 bases not matched to a gene; V was cut back by 4 bases and J by 2 bases. Per the germline V gene, CDR1 is SGHNT and CDR2 is YYREEE (reference sequence). CDR3: CASSPRLAGDGTYEQYF. In DNA, the CDR3 is TGTGCCAGCAGCCCACGACTAGCGGGAGACGGGACCTACGAGCAGTACTTC.

Details on this clone: Other DNA sequences in this sample translate to the same CDR3. V and J are TRBV18 and TRBJ2-3; D unclear. Deletions cut 3 bases from V and 0 bases from J, with 4 bases between. The CDR3 is made up of 13 amino acids. Germline CDR1 is KGHSH and CDR2 is LQKENI. Here the CDR3 reads CASSPPSTDTQYF. CDR3 coding DNA: TGTGCCAGCTCACCCCCTAGCACAGATACGCAGTATTTT.

This chain uses TRBV28 with TRBJ1-2; 8 nucleotides line up with TRBD1. CDR1 is MDHEN, CDR2 SYDVKM, per germline. The CDR3 is made up of 12 amino acids. Germline trimming cut 8 bases from V and 7 bases from J; bases unmatched to any gene: 6. The CDR3 sequence: CASSQGAVGYTF. In DNA, the CDR3 is TGTGCCAGCTCTCAGGGGGCGGTTGGCTACACCTTC.

This chain uses TRBV19 with TRBJ2-7; 7 nucleotides agree with TRBD2. V lost 5 bases and J lost 3; bases outside the gene matches: 7. Per germline, CDR1 LNHDA and CDR2 SQIVND (reference sequence). The CDR3 is 14 residues long. Here the CDR3 reads CASSPPSGNYEQYF. In DNA form, the CDR3 reads TGTGCCAGTAGTCCGCCAAGCGGGAACTACGAGCAGTACTTC.

CDR3 sequence: CASSAPGTGTYEQYF. CDR3 coding DNA: TGCGCCAGCAGCGCCCCCGGGACAGGAACCTACGAGCAGTACTTC. This chain connects TRBV5-1 to TRBJ2-7; 8 nucleotides match TRBD1. This CDR3 has 15 amino acids. J gave up 2 bases and V 4 bases, and 8 bases lay outside the gene matches. Germline CDR1 is SGHRS and CDR2 is YFSETQ.